This T cell receptor beta chain was recorded in a study of T cells in Graves' hyperthyroidism and ophthalmopathy. The source material, RNA transcripts, was used to amplify TCR beta CDR3 regions. A set of HTBI primers served as the primers for a first-round RT-PCR of the TCR CDR3. Each CDR3 protein gets one entry after TCRdb re-called the multiplex PCR reads with MiXCR. The data show approximately 700,000 distinct CDR3 sequences, just under 45% seen once. Regarding the study as a whole: A model built on 13 V-J features separated ophthalmopathy from stable hyperthyroidism.

The germline V gene encodes CDR1 MNHEY and CDR2 SVGAGI. The CDR3 runs to 17 residues. Between the trimmed V and J ends, which lost 0 bases and 0 bases, there was a span of 11 bases. Diagnoses were made from clinical symptoms, serum measures (thyroxine and TRAb), thyroid ultrasound and orbital computed tomography. The sample holds a few counts of this clonotype. As yet, its antigen is unknown. This clonotype was sampled from an adult man with Graves' disease, either hyperthyroidism or ophthalmopathy (not recorded which). This rearrangement joins TRBV6-5 to TRBJ1-4; D remains unclear. Sequencing input: peripheral blood or thyroid tissue (not recorded which). CDR3 nucleotide sequence: TGTGCCAGCAGTTACTCGAGTCCCTCTGCAACTAATGAAAAACTGTTTTTT. The encoded protein is CASSYSSPSATNEKLFF.